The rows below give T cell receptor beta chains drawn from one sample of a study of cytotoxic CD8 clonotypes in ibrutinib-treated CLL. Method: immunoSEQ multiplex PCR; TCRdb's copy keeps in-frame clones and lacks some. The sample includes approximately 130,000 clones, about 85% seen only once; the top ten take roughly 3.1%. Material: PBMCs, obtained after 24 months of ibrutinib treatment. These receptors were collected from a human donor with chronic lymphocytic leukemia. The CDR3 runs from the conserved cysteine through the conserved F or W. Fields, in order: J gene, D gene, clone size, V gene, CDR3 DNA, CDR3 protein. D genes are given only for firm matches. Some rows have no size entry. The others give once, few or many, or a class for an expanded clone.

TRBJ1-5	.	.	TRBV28	TGTGCCACCGAAGGGGGGGCGAAGTGGGGCAATGATCAGCCCCAGCATTTT	CATEGGAKWGNDQPQHF
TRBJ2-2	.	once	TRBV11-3	TGTGCCAGCAGCTCAGGGGCCACCGGGGAGCTGTTTTTT	CASSSGATGELFF
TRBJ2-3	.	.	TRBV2	TGTGCCAGCAGTGGGGCACTGGGCGATACGCAGTATTTT	CASSGALGDTQYF
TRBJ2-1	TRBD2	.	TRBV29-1	TGCAGCGTTGAAGAAGCGGGGGGTAATGAGCAGTTCTTC	CSVEEAGGNEQFF
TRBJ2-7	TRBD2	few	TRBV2	TGTGCCAGCAGGCCAACTAGCGGAAGCTCCTACGAGCAGTACTTC	CASRPTSGSSYEQYF
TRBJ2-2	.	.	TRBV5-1	TGCGCCAGCAGCAAGCGCCCGGAGGGGTCCGGGGAGCTGTTTTTT	CASSKRPEGSGELFF
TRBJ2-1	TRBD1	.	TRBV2	TGTGCCAGCAGTCGACAGGGGGGTGAGCAGTTCTTC	CASSRQGGEQFF
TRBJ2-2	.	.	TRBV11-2	TGTGCCAGCAGCTACACAGGGAACGGGGAGCTGTTTTTT	CASSYTGNGELFF
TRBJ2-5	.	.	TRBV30	TGTGCCTGGAGTACCCCCCCCGGGGAGACCCAGTACTTC	CAWSTPPGETQYF
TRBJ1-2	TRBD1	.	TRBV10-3	TGTGCCATCCGTCGGGACAGGGAACCTAACTATGGCTACACCTTC	CAIRRDREPNYGYTF
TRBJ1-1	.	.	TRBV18	TGTGCCAGCTCACCTGACAGGAGCACTGAAGCTTTCTTT	CASSPDRSTEAFF
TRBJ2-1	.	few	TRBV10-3	TGTGCCATCAGTGAGTCGACAGGATTCGGTGAGCAGTTCTTC	CAISESTGFGEQFF
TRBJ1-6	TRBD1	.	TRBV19	TGTGCCAGTAGTACTACATTCACAGGGGGGAATTCACCCCTCCACTTT	CASSTTFTGGNSPLHF
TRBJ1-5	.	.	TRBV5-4	TGTGCCAGCAGCTTCTGGTCCGGAGGGCGATTAAGGCAGCCCCAGCATTTT	CASSFWSGGRLRQPQHF
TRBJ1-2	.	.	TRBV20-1	TGCAGTGCTAGAGAGGGGTATTACACCTTC	CSAREGYYTF
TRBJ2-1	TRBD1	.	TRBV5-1	TGCGCCAGCAGCTTGATGGGACAGGGGGGTGGCAATGAGCAGTTCTTC	CASSLMGQGGGNEQFF
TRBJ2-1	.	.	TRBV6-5	TGTGCCAGCAGGCCTGACTCGTCTGCCCTCAATGAGCAGTTCTTC	CASRPDSSALNEQFF
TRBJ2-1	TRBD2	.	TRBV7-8	TGTGCCAGCAGCTTGACTAGCGGGGGGGTCTATAGCAATGAGCAGTTCTTC	CASSLTSGGVYSNEQFF
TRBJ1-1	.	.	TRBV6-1	TGTGCCAGCAGTGACGTAGTGGTGGGCACTGAAGCTTTCTTT	CASSDVVVGTEAFF
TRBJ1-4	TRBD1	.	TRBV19	TGTGCCAGTGGTCGGACAGGAGCCGATGAAAAACTGTTTTTT	CASGRTGADEKLFF
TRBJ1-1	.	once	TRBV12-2	TGTGCAAGTCGCTTATTGTGGACAGTGAACACTGAAGCTTTCTTT	CASRLLWTVNTEAFF
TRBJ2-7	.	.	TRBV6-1	TGTGCCAGCAGTGAGACAGGGACTGCCTACGAGCAGTACTTC	CASSETGTAYEQYF
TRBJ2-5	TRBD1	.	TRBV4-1	TGCGCCAGCAGCCAGGAACTAGGGACAGTCCAAGAGACCCAGTACTTC	CASSQELGTVQETQYF
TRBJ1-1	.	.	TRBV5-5	TGTGCCAGCAGCGCTACAGGGATTAACACTGAAGCTTTCTTT	CASSATGINTEAFF
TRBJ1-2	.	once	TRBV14	TGTGCCAGCAGCCAAAGGACAGTCTATGGCTACACCTTC	CASSQRTVYGYTF
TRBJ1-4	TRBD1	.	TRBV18	TGTGCCAGCTCTCTAGGACAGGCCTATAATGAAAAACTGTTTTTT	CASSLGQAYNEKLFF
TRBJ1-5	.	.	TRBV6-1	TGTGCCAGCAGTGATGGGTGGAGCAATCAGCCCCAGCATTTT	CASSDGWSNQPQHF
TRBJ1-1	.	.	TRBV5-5	TGTGCCAGCAGCCCGGGTTGGGGGCAGGGCACTGAAGCTTTCTTT	CASSPGWGQGTEAFF
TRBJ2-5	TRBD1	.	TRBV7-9	TGTGCCAGCAGCCATCGACAGGGGGCGCGTGAGACCCAGTACTTC	CASSHRQGARETQYF
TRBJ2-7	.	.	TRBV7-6	TGTGCCAGCAGCTTGCGACAGGCGGACGAGCAGTACTTC	CASSLRQADEQYF
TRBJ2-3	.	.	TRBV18	TGTGCCAGCTCGCCGGCTTGGACGTGGAGCACAGATACGCAGTATTTT	CASSPAWTWSTDTQYF
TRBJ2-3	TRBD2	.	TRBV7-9	TGTGCCAGCAGCTTGTCCGGAGGGGGACTAGTGGGTTCGAATACGCAGTATTTT	CASSLSGGGLVGSNTQYF
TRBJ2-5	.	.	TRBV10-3	TGTGCCATCAGTGAGGTCAGGGGAGGAGAGACCCAGTACTTC	CAISEVRGGETQYF
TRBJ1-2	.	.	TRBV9	TGTGCCAGCAGCGTAACACAGTCCTATGGCTACACCTTC	CASSVTQSYGYTF
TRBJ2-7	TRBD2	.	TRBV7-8	TGTGCCAGCAGCCCCAGGACTAGCGTAGACGAGCAGTACTTC	CASSPRTSVDEQYF
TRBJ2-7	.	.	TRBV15	TGTGCCACCAGCAGGGGACACCCCTACGAGCAGTACTTC	CATSRGHPYEQYF
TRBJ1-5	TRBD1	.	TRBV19	TGTGCCAGTAGTAACCAGGGGGGGGGCAATCAGCCCCAGCATTTT	CASSNQGGGNQPQHF
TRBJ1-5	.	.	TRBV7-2	TGTGCCAGCAGCTCCTTCTTTGACCCGGGTCAGCCCCAGCATTTT	CASSSFFDPGQPQHF
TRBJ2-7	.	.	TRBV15	TGTGCCACCAGCAGAGAAGAAACGCGCTACGAGCAGTACTTC	CATSREETRYEQYF
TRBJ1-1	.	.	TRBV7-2	TGTGCCAGCAGCCAGACAGCGAACACTGAAGCTTTCTTT	CASSQTANTEAFF
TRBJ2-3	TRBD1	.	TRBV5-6	TGTGCCAGCAGCAAGGACAGGGGTTTAACAGATACGCAGTATTTT	CASSKDRGLTDTQYF
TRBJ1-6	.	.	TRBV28	TGTGCCAGCAGTTCCGGAGGGATCTCCTCCTATAATTCACCCCTCCACTTT	CASSSGGISSYNSPLHF
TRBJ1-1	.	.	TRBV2	TGTGCCAGCAGCGGAGAGGAGGGCACTGAAGCTTTCTTT	CASSGEEGTEAFF
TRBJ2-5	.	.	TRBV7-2	TGTGCCAGCTCCTTTAGAGGGCCTATGGGGGAGACCCAGTACTTC	CASSFRGPMGETQYF